This T cell receptor (beta chain) was obtained from a study of CD8+ T cells in alopecia areata. In the study overall: The study gave tofacitinib for 6 to 18 months, then 6 months off drug. For treated patients, severity scores reflected the percentage of scalp area affected.

Trimming left V 4 bases short and J 2 bases short, with 12 bases between. This CDR3 is 13 amino acids long. CDR1 and CDR2 (germline): SQVTM, ANQGSEA. This sample's treatment: oral pan-JAK inhibitor, 5-10 mg twice daily. General study findings and limits: Any link of baseline CD8+ expansion to response, resting on one nonresponder, remains uncertain.

After isolation, RNA underwent reverse transcription to generate cDNA as the sequencing template. Method: immunoSEQ multiplex PCR; TCRdb's copy keeps in-frame clones and lacks some. The data contain about 210,000 clones, 50% to 75% of them singletons. This clone was seen a handful of times. No antigen is known for it. The sequencing here drew on CD4+ T cells sorted from blood, taken at week 4, from a patient treated with tofacitinib. The chain combines TRBV29-1 with TRBJ2-7, with a tentative D call TRBD1 (6 bases). This clonotype was sampled from a human donor with alopecia areata. This CDR3 is CSVVGAGPYEQYF. CDR3 sequence (DNA): TGCAGCGTTGTGGGGGCAGGGCCCTACGAGCAGTACTTC.